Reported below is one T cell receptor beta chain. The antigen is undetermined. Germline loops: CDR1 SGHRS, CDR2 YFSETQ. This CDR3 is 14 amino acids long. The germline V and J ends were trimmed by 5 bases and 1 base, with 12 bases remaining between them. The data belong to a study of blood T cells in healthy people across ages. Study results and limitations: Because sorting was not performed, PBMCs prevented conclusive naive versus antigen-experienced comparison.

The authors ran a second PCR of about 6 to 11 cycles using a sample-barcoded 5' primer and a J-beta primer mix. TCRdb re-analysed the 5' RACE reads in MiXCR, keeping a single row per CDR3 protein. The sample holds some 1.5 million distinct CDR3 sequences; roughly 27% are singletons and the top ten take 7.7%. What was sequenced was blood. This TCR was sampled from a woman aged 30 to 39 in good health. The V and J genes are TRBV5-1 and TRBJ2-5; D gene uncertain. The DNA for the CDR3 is TGCGCCAGCAGGGTGGATGTAGTCCAAGAGACCCAGTACTTC. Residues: CASRVDVVQETQYF.